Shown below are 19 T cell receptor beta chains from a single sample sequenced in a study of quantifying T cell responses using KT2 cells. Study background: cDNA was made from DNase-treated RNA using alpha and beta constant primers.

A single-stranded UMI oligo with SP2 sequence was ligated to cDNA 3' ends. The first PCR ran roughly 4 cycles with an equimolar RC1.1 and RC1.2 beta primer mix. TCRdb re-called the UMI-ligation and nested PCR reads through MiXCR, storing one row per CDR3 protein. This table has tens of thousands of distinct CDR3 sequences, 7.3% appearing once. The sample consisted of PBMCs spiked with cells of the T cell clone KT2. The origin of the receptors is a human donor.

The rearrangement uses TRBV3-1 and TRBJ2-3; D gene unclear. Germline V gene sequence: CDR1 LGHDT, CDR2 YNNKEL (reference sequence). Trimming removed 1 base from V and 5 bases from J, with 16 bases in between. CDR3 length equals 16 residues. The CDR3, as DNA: TGTGCCAGCAGCCAAGTCCCCGGTCCAACCCAAGATACGCAGTATTTT. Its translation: CASSQVPGPTQDTQYF.

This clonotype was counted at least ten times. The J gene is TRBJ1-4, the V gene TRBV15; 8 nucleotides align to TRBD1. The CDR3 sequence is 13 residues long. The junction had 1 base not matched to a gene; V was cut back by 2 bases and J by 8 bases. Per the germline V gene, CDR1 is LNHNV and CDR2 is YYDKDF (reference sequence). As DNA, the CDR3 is TGTGCCACCAGCAGAAGACAGGGGGAAAAACTGTTTTTT. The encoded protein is CATSRRQGEKLFF.

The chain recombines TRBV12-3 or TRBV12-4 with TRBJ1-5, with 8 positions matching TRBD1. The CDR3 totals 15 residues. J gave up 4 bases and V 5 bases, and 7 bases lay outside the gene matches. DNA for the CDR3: TGTGCCAGCAGTACTACAGGGGGAAGAAATCAGCCCCAGCATTTT. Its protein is CASSTTGGRNQPQHF.

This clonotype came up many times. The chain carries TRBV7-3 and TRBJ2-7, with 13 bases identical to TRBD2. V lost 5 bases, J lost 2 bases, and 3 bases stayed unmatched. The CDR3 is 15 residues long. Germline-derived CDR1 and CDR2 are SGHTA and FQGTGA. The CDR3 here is CASSVTSGRAYEQYF. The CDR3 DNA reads TGTGCCAGCAGCGTCACTAGCGGGAGGGCCTACGAGCAGTACTTC.

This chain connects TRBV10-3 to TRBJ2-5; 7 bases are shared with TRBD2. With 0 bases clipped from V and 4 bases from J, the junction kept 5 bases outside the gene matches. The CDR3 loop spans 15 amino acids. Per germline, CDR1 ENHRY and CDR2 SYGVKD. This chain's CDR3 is CAISESSGGGETQYF. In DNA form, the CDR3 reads TGTGCCATCAGTGAGTCGTCGGGGGGAGGAGAGACCCAGTACTTC.

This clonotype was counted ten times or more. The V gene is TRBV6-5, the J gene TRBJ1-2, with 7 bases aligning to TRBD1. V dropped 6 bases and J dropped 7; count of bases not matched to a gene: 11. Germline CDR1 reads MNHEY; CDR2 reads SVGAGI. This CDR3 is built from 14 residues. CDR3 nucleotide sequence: TGTGCCAGCAGCCGGGGACAGTACCGGGGTGGCTACACCTTC. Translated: CASSRGQYRGGYTF.

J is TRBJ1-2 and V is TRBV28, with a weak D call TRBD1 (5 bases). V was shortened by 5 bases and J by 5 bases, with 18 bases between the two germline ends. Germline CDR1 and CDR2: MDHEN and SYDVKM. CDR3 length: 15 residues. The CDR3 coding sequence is TGTGCCAGCAGTCCGATAACAGGCTCTTCGTATGGCTACACCTTC. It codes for CASSPITGSSYGYTF.

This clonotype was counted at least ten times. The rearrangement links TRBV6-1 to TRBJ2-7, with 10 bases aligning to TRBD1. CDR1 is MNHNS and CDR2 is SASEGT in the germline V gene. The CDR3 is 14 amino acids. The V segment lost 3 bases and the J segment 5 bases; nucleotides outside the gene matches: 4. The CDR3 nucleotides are TGTGCCAGCAGTGATGTTGGGACAGGGGACGAGCAGTACTTC. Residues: CASSDVGTGDEQYF.

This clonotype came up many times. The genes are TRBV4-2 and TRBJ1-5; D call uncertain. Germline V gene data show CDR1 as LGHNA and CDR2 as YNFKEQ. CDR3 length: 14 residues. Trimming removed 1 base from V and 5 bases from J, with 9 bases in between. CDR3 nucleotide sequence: TGTGCCAGCAGCCAAGTGGAGGGAGATCAGCCCCAGCATTTT. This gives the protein CASSQVEGDQPQHF.

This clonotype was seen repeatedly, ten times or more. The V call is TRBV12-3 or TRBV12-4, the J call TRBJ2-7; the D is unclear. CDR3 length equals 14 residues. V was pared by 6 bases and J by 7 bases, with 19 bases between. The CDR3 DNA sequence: TGTGCCAGCAGCCGGGTTGGCCAGTTTAGAGAGCAGTACTTC. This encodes CASSRVGQFREQYF.

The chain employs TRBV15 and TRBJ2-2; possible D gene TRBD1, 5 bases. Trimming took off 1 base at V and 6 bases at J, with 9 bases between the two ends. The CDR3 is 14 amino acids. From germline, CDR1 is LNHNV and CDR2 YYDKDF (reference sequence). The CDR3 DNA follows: TGTGCCACCAGCAGAGGGAAAGGGGCCGGGGAGCTGTTTTTT. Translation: CATSRGKGAGELFF.

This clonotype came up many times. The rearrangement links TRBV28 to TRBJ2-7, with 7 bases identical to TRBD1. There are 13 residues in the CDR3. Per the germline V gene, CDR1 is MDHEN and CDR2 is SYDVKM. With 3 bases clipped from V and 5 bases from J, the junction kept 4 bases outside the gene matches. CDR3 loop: CASSLQGVHEQYF. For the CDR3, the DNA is TGTGCCAGCAGTTTGCAGGGGGTCCACGAGCAGTACTTC.

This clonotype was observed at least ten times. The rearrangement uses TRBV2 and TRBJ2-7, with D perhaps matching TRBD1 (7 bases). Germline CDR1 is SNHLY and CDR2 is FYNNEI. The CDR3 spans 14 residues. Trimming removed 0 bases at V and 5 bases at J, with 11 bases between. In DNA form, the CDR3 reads TGTGCCAGCAGTGAAGCAGGGGGCGGGAACGAGCAGTACTTC. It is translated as CASSEAGGGNEQYF.

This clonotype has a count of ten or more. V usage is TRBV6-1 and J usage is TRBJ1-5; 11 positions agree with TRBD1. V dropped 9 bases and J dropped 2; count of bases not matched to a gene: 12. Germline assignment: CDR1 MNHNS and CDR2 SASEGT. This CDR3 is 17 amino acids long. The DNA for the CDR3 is TGTGCCAGTGCACGGACAGGGGGCGCAGGGGGCAATCAGCCCCAGCATTTT. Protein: CASARTGGAGGNQPQHF.

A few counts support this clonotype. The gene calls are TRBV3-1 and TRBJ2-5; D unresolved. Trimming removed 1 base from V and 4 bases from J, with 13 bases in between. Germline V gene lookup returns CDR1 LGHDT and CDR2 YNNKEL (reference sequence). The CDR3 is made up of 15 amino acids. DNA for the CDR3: TGTGCCAGCAGCCAAGGATCCCTTTCGGGAGAGACCCAGTACTTC. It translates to CASSQGSLSGETQYF.

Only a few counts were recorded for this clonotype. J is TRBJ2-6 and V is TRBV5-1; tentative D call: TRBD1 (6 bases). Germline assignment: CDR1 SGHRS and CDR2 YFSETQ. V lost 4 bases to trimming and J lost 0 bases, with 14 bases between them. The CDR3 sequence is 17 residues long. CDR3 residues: CASSPLTGISGANVLTF. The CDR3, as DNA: TGCGCCAGCAGCCCACTTACAGGGATCTCTGGGGCCAACGTCCTGACTTTC.

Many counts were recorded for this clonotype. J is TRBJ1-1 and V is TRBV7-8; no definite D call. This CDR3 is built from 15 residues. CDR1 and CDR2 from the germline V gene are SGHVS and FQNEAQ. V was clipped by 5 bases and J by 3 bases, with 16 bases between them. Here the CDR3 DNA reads TGTGCCAGCAGCGCTTATATAATTCGGGACACTGAAGCTTTCTTT. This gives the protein CASSAYIIRDTEAFF.

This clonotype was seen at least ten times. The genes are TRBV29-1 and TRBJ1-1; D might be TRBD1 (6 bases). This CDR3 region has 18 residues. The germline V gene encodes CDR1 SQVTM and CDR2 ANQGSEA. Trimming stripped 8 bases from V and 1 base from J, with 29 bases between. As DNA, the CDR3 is TGCAGCTCTTATGGGGGCTTTGTGGGCTTGGGTACGAACACTGAAGCTTTCTTT. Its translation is CSSYGGFVGLGTNTEAFF.

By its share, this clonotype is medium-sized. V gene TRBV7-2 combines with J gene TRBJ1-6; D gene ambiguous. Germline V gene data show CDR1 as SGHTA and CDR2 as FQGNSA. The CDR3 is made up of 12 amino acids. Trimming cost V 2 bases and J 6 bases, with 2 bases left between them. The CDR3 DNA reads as TGTGCCAGCAGCTTACCTAATTCACCCCTCCACTTT. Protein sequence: CASSLPNSPLHF.